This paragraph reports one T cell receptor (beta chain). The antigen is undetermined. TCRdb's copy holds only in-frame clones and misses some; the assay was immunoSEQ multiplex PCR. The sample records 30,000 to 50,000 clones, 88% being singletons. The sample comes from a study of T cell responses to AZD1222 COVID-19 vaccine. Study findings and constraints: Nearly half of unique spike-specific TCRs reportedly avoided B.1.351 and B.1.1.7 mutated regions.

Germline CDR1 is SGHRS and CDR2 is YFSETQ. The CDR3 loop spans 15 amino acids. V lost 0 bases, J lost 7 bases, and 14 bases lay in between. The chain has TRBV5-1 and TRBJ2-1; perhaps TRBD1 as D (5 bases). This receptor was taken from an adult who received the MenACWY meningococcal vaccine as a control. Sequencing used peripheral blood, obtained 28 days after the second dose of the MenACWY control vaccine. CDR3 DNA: TGCGCCAGCAGCTTGGCACAGGTAGTAGGAAATGAGCAGTTCTTC. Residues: CASSLAQVVGNEQFF.